This T cell receptor (beta chain) is from a study of cytotoxic CD8 clonotypes in ibrutinib-treated CLL. Study overall: Investigators reported some 25 partial and 2 complete responses; after median approximately 74 months, roughly 15 patients remained remitted and some 12 progressed. Specimens for response were gathered following a median around eleven months of therapy, spanning 6 to 36. Study-wide results and caveats: Sustained-remission and progressing patients had unequal sampling times. Elevated clonality accompanied ibrutinib response, with a return toward baseline values at progression.

Trimming left V 1 base short and J 4 bases short, with 16 bases between. The CDR3 is 16 residues long. The germline V gene has CDR1 MGHRA and CDR2 YSYEKL. Notes on this clone: Its specificity is unknown.

Using immunoSEQ multiplex PCR, the repertoire was profiled, and TCRdb retains in-frame clones only, with some absent. The data contain approximately 40,000 clones, roughly two thirds of them singletons. Sequenced here: PBMCs, sampled at disease progression, from a patient treated with ibrutinib. The sequence was collected from a human donor with chronic lymphocytic leukemia. V usage is TRBV4-1 and J usage is TRBJ2-5; D call uncertain. The DNA of the CDR3 is TGCGCCAGCAGCCAAGGTAGCAGGTCGGTGATAGAGACCCAGTACTTC. Encoded protein: CASSQGSRSVIETQYF.